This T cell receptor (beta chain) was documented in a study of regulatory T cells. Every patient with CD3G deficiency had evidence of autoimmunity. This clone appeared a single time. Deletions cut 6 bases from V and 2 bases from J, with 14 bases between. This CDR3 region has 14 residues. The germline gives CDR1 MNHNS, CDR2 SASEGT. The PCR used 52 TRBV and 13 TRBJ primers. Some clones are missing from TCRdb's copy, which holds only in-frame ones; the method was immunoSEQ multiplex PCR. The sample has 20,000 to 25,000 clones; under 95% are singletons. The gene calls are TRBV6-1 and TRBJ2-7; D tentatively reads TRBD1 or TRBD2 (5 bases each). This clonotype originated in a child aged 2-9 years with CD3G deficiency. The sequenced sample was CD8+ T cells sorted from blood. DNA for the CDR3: TGTGCCAGCAGGGGCCGGGACGGAACCTACGAGCAGTACTTC. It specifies CASRGRDGTYEQYF.